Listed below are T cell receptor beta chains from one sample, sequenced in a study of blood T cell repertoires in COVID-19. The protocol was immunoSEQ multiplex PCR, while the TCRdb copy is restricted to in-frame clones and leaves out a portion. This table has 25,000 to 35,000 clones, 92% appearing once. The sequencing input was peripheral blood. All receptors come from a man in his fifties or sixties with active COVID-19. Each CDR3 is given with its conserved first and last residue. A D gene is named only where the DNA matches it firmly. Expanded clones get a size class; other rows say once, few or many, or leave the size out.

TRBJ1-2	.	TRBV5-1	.	CASSLRGDVNYGYTF	TGCGCCAGCAGTTTAAGGGGTGATGTGAACTATGGCTACACCTTC
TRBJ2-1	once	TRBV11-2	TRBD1	CASSPNRQGNNEQFF	TGTGCCAGCAGCCCAAACCGACAGGGAAACAATGAGCAGTTCTTC
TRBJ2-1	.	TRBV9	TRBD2	CASSRGLAGGYNEQFF	TGTGCCAGCAGCCGGGGACTAGCGGGGGGGTACAATGAGCAGTTCTTC
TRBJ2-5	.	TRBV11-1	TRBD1	CASSFKTGVETQYF	TGTGCCAGCAGCTTCAAGACAGGGGTAGAGACCCAGTACTTC
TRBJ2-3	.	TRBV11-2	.	CASSYTTADTQYF	TGTGCCAGCAGCTACACAACAGCAGATACGCAGTATTTT
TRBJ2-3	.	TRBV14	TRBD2	CASSQDWAGDVDTQYF	TGTGCCAGCAGCCAAGATTGGGCGGGAGATGTAGATACGCAGTATTTT
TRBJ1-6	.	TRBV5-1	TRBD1	CASSAQGAVNSPLHF	TGCGCCAGCAGCGCGCAGGGGGCGGTTAATTCACCCCTCCACTTT
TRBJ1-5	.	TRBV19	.	CASSIMTGSNQPQHF	TGTGCCAGTAGTATAATGACAGGTAGCAATCAGCCCCAGCATTTT
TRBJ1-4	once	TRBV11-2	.	CASSLVATNEKLFF	TGTGCCAGCAGCTTGGTAGCTACTAATGAAAAACTGTTTTTT
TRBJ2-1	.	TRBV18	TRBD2	CASSPLAGDNNEQFF	TGTGCCAGCTCACCACTAGCGGGAGACAACAATGAGCAGTTCTTC
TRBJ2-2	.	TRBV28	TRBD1	CASKRGQANTGELFF	TGTGCCAGCAAACGGGGACAGGCGAACACCGGGGAGCTGTTTTTT
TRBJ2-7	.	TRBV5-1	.	CASSSVARSDYEQYF	TGCGCCAGCAGCTCAGTAGCTCGGAGTGACTACGAGCAGTACTTC
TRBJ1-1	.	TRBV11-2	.	CASSEGDGLLNTEAFF	TGTGCCAGCAGCGAGGGGGACGGATTATTGAACACTGAAGCTTTCTTT
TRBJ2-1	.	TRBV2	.	CASTRGSSTYNEQFF	TGTGCCAGCACCAGAGGGAGTAGCACTTACAATGAGCAGTTCTTC
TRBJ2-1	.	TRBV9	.	CASSPTGLRNEQFF	TGTGCCAGCAGCCCCACGGGACTTCGCAATGAGCAGTTCTTC
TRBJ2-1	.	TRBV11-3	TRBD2	CASSTRTSSDEQFF	TGTGCCAGCAGCACCCGGACTAGTTCTGATGAGCAGTTCTTC
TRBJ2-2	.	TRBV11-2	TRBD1	CASSLGPTGSGGELFF	TGTGCCAGCAGCTTAGGCCCGACAGGGTCCGGCGGGGAGCTGTTTTTT